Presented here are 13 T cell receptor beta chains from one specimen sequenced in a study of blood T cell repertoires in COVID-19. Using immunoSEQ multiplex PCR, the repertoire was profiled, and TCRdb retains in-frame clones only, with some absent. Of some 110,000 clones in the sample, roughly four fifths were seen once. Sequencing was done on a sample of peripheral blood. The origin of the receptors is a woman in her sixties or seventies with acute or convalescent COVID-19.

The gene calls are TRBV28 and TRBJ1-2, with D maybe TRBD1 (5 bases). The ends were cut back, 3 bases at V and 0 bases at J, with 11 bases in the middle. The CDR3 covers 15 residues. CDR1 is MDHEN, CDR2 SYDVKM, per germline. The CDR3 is CASSLVGGPNYGYTF. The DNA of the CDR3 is TGTGCCAGCAGTTTGGTCGGGGGTCCTAACTATGGCTACACCTTC.

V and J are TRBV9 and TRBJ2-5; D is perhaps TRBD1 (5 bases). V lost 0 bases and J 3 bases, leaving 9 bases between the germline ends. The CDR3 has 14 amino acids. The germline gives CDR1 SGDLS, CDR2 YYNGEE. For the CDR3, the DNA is TGTGCCAGCAGCGTAGGCAGGGCTGAAGAGACCCAGTACTTC. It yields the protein CASSVGRAEETQYF.

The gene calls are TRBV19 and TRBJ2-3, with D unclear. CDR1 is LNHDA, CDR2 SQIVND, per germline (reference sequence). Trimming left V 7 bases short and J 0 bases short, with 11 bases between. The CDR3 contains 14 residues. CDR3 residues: CASTPTTSTDTQYF. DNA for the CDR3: TGTGCCAGTACTCCGACAACCAGCACAGATACGCAGTATTTT.

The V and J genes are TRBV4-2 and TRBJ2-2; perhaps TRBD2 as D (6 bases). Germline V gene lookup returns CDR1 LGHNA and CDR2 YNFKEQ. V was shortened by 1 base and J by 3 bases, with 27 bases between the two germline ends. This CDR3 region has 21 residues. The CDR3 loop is CASSQAGWSSGNEGDTGELFF. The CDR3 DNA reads TGTGCCAGCAGCCAAGCAGGCTGGAGTAGCGGTAATGAAGGTGACACCGGGGAGCTGTTTTTT.

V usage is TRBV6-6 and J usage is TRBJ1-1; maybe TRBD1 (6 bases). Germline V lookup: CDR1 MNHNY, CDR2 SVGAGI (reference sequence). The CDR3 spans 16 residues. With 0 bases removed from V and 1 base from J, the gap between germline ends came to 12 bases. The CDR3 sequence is CASSYSATGANTEAFF. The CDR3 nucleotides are TGTGCCAGCAGTTACTCCGCGACAGGCGCGAACACTGAAGCTTTCTTT.

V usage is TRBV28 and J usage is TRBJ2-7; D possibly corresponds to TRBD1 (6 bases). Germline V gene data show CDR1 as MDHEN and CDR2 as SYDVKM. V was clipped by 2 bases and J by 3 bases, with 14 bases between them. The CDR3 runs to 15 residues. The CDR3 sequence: CASSLVTGTIYEQYF. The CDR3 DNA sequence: TGTGCCAGCAGTTTAGTGACCGGGACAATCTACGAGCAGTACTTC.

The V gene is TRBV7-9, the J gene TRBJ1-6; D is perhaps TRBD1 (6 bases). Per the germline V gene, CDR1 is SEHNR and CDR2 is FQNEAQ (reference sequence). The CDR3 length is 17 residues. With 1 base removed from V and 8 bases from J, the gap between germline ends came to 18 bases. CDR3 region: CASSLVFMGRGDSPLHF. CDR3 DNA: TGTGCCAGCAGCTTAGTTTTCATGGGCAGGGGTGATTCACCCCTCCACTTT.

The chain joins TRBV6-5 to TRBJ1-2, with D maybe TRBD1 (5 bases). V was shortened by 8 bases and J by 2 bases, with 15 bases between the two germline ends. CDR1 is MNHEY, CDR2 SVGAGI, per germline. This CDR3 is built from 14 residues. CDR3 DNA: TGTGCCAGCCAGTTGGGGGGGACCAACTATGGCTACACCTTC. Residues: CASQLGGTNYGYTF.

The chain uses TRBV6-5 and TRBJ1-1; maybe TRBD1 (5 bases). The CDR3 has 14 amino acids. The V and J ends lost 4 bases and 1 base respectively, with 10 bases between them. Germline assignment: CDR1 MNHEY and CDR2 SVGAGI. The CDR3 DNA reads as TGTGCCAGCAGTTCCAGGGTAGCGAACACTGAAGCTTTCTTT. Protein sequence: CASSSRVANTEAFF.

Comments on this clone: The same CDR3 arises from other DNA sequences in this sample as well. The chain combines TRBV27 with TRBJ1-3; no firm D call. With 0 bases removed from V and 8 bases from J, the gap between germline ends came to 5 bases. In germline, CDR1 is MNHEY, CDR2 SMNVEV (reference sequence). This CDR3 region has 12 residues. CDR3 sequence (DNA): TGTGCCAGCAGTTTATCCCAGTACACCATATATTTT. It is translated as CASSLSQYTIYF.

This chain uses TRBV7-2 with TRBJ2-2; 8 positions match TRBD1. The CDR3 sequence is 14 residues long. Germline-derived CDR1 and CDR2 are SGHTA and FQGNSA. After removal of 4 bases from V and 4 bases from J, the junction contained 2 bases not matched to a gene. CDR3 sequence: CASSWDRFTGELFF. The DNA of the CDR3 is TGTGCCAGCAGCTGGGACAGGTTCACCGGGGAGCTGTTTTTT.

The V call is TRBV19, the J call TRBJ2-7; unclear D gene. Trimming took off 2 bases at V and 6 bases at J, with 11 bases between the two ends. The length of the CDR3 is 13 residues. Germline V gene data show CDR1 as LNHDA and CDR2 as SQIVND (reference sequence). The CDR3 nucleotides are TGTGCCAGTAGTATAAGGCCAGCGCTCGAGCAGTACTTC. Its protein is CASSIRPALEQYF.

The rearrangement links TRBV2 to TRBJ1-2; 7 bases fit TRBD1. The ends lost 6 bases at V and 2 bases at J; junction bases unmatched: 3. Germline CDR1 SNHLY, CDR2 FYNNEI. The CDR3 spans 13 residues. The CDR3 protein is CASSLQGNYGYTF. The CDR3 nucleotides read TGTGCCAGCAGCTTACAGGGGAACTATGGCTACACCTTC.